This T cell receptor (beta chain) was retrieved from a study of glioma-infiltrating T cells. Study at large: Before surgery, glioma patients received dexamethasone for at most six days.

Points on this clonotype: Its antigen is unknown.

Using RNA template, CDR3s of TCR alpha and beta were amplified with iRepertoire arm-PCR. TCRdb called the multiplex PCR reads again in MiXCR, with one record for every CDR3 protein. The data contain around 390,000 distinct CDR3 sequences, roughly two fifths of them singletons. Study outcomes and limitations: Gliomas, especially low-grade, showed above-expected tissue-blood divergence; non-neoplastic patients showed below.

The specimen was glioma tissue, nonneoplastic brain tissue, or PBMCs (not recorded which). The sequence was obtained from a human donor with low-grade glioma or glioblastoma, undergoing nonglioma brain surgery, or in good health (not recorded which).

The CDR3 DNA sequence: TGTGCCAGCAGACACACTAGCGGTGATTACAATGAGCAGTTCTTC. Translated, it gives CASRHTSGDYNEQFF. The V call is TRBV7-9, the J call TRBJ2-1; TRBD2 agrees at 8 bases. Germline loops: CDR1 SEHNR, CDR2 FQNEAQ (reference sequence). Losses at the gene ends were 6 bases for V and 4 bases for J; bases not matched to a gene: 8. CDR3 length: 15 residues.